The 11 T cell receptor beta chains given below trace back to one sample, sequenced in a study of T cell responses to AZD1222 COVID-19 vaccine. Assay: immunoSEQ multiplex PCR; the TCRdb copy retains only in-frame clones and omits some. The repertoire has around 190,000 clones, 85% to 95% of them found once; the top ten carry approximately 1.5%. Specimen: peripheral blood, collected on day 0 of AZD1222 vaccination. The receptors shown here come from an adult in good health.

The chain recombines TRBV10-3 with TRBJ1-6, with 7 bases fitting TRBD1. Per the germline V gene, CDR1 is ENHRY and CDR2 is SYGVKD. This CDR3 has 14 amino acids. V shed 6 bases, J shed 8 bases, and the junction held 7 bases outside the gene matches. The CDR3 DNA reads TGTGCCATCAGAATGGGACAGAGGGATTCACCCCTCCACTTT. This translates into CAIRMGQRDSPLHF.

The chain couples TRBV19 to TRBJ2-2; 9 bases map to TRBD2. Trimming cost V 8 bases and J 3 bases; bases outside gene matches: 7. Germline V gene lookup returns CDR1 LNHDA and CDR2 SQIVND (reference sequence). The CDR3 contains 15 residues. Written as DNA, the CDR3 is TGTGCCAGTCAAAAAGCGGGGGGATACACCGGGGAGCTGTTTTTT. This encodes CASQKAGGYTGELFF.

The sample holds one count of this clone. This sequence joins TRBV28 and TRBJ1-2; a possible D gene is TRBD1 (5 bases). From germline, CDR1 is MDHEN and CDR2 SYDVKM. Trimming removed 1 base at V and 5 bases at J, with 5 bases between. The CDR3 length is 12 residues. Here the CDR3 DNA reads TGTGCCAGCAGTTTATCAGGGTATGGCTACACCTTC. This translates into CASSLSGYGYTF.

The chain uses TRBV10-1 and TRBJ1-5, with TRBD1 as a possible D gene (6 bases). Trimming stripped 10 bases from V and 3 bases from J, with 13 bases between. Germline CDR1 WNHNN, CDR2 SYGVQD (reference sequence). This CDR3 has 13 residues. The CDR3 loop reads CATVGQPNQPQHF. The CDR3 DNA reads TGCGCCACGGTCGGACAGCCCAATCAGCCCCAGCATTTT.

The V gene is TRBV2, the J gene TRBJ1-2; TRBD1 is a possible D gene (5 bases). Germline CDR1 is SNHLY and CDR2 is FYNNEI. Trimming took 0 bases from V and 0 from J, leaving 17 bases between them. The CDR3 has 18 amino acids. CDR3 sequence (DNA): TGTGCCAGCAGTGAAGCTTCGGGACTCCTTGTTCCTAACTATGGCTACACCTTC. It specifies CASSEASGLLVPNYGYTF.

The V and J genes are TRBV3-1 (or the pseudogene TRBV3-2) and TRBJ1-6; no clear D gene. CDR3 length: 15 amino acids. V shed 1 base and J shed 7 bases, with 11 bases lying between them. The germline CDR1 and CDR2 sequences are LGHDT and YNNKEL (reference sequence). Written as DNA, the CDR3 is TGTGCCAGCAGCCAAGGAGGAGGCAGGAATTCACCCCTCCACTTT. Translating gives CASSQGGGRNSPLHF.

The V call is TRBV19, the J call TRBJ1-2; 8 bases match TRBD1. Germline CDR1 is LNHDA and CDR2 is SQIVND (reference sequence). This CDR3 region has 16 residues. The J segment lost 7 bases and the V segment lost 2 bases, leaving 12 bases of the junction unmatched. This CDR3 is CASSIWRTGNWSGYTF. The CDR3 DNA is TGTGCCAGTAGTATATGGCGGACAGGGAATTGGAGTGGCTACACCTTC.

This rearrangement joins TRBV7-2 to TRBJ1-1; D is possibly TRBD1 (6 bases). CDR3 size: 15 residues. The V gene's germline CDR1 is SGHTA and CDR2 FQGNSA. V dropped 1 base and J dropped 1 base, with 10 bases sitting between them. CDR3 nucleotide sequence: TGTGCCAGCAGCTTAGGGGGGACATCGAACACTGAAGCTTTCTTT. Its protein is CASSLGGTSNTEAFF.

The chain joins TRBV7-2 to TRBJ1-2; D uncertain. The ends were cut back, 1 base at V and 0 bases at J, with 9 bases in the middle. This CDR3 comprises 15 residues. The V gene's germline CDR1 is SGHTA and CDR2 FQGNSA. CDR3 region: CASSLVKAPNYGYTF. DNA for the CDR3: TGTGCCAGCAGCTTAGTTAAGGCCCCTAACTATGGCTACACCTTC.

With regard to this clone: One end of the junction does not line up with germline, which may come from a read error. The chain couples TRBV15 to TRBJ2-5; tentatively, D is TRBD1 or TRBD2 (5 bases each). This CDR3 contains 16 residues. Per the germline V gene, CDR1 is LNHNV and CDR2 is YYDKDF (reference sequence). CDR3 residues: CATSRPSDIRGEAQYF. The CDR3 DNA sequence: TGTGCCACCAGCCGCCCTTCGGACATTAGGGGAGAGGCCCAGTACTTC.

The rearrangement uses TRBV25-1 and TRBJ1-1, with D perhaps TRBD1 (5 bases). Germline CDR1 MGHDK, CDR2 SYGVNS. The length of the CDR3 is 17 residues. Trimming cost V 6 bases and J 3 bases, with 23 bases left between them. CDR3 DNA sequence: TGTGCCAGCAGCCCCCCCCCGGGAGGGAGGGGACACACTGAAGCTTTCTTT. Its translation is CASSPPPGGRGHTEAFF.